The T cell receptor (beta chain) described here comes from a study of technical replicates of blood from a handful of donors. CDR1 SGHVS and CDR2 FQNEAQ come from the germline V gene. CDR3 length: 15 amino acids. Deletions cut 2 bases from V and 6 bases from J, with 13 bases between. Profiled with immunoSEQ multiplex PCR; TCRdb holds only in-frame clones, not every one. The sample lists more than 65,000 clones; more than 80% were seen once. The sample comprised PBMCs. This chain joins TRBV7-8 and TRBJ2-2, with TRBD1 as a possible D gene (6 bases). This TCR was recovered from a human donor in good health. Some clones in this sample may be carry-over from other donors' samples. The CDR3 protein is CASSLPRGQSGELFF. The CDR3 bases are TGTGCCAGCAGCTTACCCCGCGGACAGTCCGGGGAGCTGTTTTTT. Variable domain in full (rest from reference TRBV7-8 and TRBJ2-2): GAGVSQSPRYKVAKRGQDVALRCDPISGHVSLFWYQQALGQGPEFLTYFQNEAQLDKSGLPSDRFFAERPEGSVSTLKIQRTQQEDSAVYLCASSLPRGQSGELFFGEGSRLTVL.